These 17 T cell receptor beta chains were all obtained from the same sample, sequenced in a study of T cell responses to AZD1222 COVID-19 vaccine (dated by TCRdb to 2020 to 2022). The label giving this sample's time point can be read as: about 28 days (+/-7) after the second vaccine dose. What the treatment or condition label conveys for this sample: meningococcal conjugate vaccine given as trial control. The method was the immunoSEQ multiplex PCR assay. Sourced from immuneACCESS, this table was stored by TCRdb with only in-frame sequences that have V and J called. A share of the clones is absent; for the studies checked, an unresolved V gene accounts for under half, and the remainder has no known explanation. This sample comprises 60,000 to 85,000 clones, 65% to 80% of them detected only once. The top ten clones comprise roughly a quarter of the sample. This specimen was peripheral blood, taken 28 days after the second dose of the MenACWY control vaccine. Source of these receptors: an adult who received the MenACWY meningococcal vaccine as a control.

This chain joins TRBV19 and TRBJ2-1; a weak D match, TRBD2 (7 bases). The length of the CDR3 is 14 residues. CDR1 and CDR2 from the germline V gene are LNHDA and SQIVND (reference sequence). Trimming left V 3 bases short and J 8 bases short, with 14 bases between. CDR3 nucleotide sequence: TGTGCCAGTAGTATTGTAACGGGGGGCCATGAGCAGTTCTTC. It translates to CASSIVTGGHEQFF. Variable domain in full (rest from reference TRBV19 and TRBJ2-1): DGGITQSPKYLFRKEGQNVTLSCEQNLNHDAMYWYRQDPGQGLRLIYYSQIVNDFQKGDIAEGYSVSREKKESFPLTVTSAQKNPTAFYLCASSIVTGGHEQFFGPGTRLTVL.

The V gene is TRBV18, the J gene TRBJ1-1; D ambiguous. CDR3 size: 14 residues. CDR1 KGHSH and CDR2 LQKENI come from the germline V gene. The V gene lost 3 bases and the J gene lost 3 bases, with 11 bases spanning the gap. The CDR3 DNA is TGTGCCAGCTCACCCGCCAGGAGGGACACTGAAGCTTTCTTT. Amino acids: CASSPARRDTEAFF.

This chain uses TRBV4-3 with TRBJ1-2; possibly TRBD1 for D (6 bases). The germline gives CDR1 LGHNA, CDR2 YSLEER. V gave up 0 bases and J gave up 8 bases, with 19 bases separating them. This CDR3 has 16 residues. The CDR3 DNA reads TGCGCCAGCAGCCAAGACGAACAGGGTTTCCTCGGAGGCTACACCTTC. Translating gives CASSQDEQGFLGGYTF.

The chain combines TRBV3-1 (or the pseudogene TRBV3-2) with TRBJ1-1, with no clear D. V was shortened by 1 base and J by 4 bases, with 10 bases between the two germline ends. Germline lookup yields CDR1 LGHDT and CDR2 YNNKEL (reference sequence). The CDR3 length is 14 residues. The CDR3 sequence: CASSQGRVVTEAFF. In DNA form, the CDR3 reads TGTGCCAGCAGCCAAGGTCGGGTAGTCACTGAAGCTTTCTTT.

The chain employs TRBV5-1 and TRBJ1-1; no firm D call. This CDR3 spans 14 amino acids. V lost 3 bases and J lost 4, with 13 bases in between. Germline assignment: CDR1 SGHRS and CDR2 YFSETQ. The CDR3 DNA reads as TGCGCCAGCAGCTCCGGTGCGTTGGGCACTGAAGCTTTCTTT. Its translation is CASSSGALGTEAFF. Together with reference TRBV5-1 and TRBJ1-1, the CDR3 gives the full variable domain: KAGVTQTPRYLIKTRGQQVTLSCSPISGHRSVSWYQQTPGQGLQFLFEYFSETQRNKGNFPGRFSGRQFSNSRSEMNVSTLELGDSALYLCASSSGALGTEAFFGQGTRLTVV.

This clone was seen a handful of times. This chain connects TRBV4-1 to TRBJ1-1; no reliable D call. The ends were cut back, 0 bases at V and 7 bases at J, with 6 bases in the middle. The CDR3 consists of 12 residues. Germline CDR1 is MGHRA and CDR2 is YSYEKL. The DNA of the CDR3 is TGCGCCAGCAGCCAAGATGGAAATGAAGCTTTCTTT. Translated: CASSQDGNEAFF.

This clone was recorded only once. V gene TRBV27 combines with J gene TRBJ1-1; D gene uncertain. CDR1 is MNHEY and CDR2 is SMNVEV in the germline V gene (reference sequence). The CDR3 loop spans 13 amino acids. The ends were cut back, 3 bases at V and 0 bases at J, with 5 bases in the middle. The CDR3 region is CASSLVLNTEAFF. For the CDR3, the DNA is TGTGCCAGCAGTTTGGTATTGAACACTGAAGCTTTCTTT.

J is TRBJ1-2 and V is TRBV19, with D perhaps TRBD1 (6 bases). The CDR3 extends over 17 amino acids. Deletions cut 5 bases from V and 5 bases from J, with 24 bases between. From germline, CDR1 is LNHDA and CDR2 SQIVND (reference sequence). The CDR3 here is CASSAVGTQNIPYGYTF. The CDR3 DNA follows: TGTGCCAGTAGTGCGGTCGGGACACAGAACATTCCTTATGGCTACACCTTC.

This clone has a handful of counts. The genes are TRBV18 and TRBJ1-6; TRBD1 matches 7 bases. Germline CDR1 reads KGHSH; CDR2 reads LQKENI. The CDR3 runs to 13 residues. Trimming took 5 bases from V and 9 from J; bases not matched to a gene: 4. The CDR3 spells CASSTGETSPLHF. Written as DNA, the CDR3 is TGTGCCAGCTCAACAGGGGAAACTTCACCCCTCCACTTT.

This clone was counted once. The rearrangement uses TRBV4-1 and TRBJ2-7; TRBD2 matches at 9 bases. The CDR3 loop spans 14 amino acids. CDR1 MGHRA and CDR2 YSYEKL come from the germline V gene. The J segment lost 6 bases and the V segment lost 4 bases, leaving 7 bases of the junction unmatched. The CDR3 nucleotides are TGCGCCAGCAGCCTGATAGCGGGAGTAGGCGAGCAGTACTTC. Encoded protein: CASSLIAGVGEQYF.

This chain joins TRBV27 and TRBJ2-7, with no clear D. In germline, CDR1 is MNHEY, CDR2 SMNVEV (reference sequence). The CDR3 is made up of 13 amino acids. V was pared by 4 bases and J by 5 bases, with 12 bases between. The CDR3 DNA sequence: TGTGCCAGCAGTTCAAAATATTCGGACGAGCAGTACTTC. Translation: CASSSKYSDEQYF.

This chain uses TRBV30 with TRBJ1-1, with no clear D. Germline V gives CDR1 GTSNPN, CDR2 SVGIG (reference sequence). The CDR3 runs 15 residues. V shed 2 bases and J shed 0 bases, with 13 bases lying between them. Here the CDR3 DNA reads TGTGCCTGGAGTCCCCCTGGCACCTTGAACACTGAAGCTTTCTTT. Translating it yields CAWSPPGTLNTEAFF.

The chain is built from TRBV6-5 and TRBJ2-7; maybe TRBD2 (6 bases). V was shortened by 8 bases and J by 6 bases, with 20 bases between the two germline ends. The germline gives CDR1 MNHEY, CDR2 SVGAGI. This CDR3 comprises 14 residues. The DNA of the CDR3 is TGTGCCAGCCAGCGGGCGGAGTATGCTCTCGAGCAGTACTTC. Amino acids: CASQRAEYALEQYF.

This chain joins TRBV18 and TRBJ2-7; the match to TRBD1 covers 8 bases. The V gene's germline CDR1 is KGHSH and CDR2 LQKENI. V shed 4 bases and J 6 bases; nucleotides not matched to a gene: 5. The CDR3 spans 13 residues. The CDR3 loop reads CASSLRQGFEQYF. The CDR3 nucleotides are TGTGCCAGCTCACTCCGACAGGGGTTCGAGCAGTACTTC.

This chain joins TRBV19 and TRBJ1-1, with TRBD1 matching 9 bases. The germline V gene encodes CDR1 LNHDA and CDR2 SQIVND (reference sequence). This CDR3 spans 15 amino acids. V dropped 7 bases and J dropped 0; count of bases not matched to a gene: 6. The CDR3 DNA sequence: TGTGCCAGTACCGGGACAGGGACAATGAACACTGAAGCTTTCTTT. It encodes CASTGTGTMNTEAFF.

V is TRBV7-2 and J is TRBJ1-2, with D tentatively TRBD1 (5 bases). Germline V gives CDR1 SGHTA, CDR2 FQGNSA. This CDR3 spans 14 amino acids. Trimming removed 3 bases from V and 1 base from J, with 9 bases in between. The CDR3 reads CASSFGGLNYGYTF. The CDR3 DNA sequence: TGTGCCAGCAGCTTTGGGGGACTTAACTATGGCTACACCTTC.

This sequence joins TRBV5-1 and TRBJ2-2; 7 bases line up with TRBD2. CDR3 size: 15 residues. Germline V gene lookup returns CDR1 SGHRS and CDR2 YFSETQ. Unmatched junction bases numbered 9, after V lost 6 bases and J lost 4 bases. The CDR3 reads CASTPGRTGTGELFF. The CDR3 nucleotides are TGCGCCAGCACTCCCGGGAGGACGGGCACCGGGGAGCTGTTTTTT.